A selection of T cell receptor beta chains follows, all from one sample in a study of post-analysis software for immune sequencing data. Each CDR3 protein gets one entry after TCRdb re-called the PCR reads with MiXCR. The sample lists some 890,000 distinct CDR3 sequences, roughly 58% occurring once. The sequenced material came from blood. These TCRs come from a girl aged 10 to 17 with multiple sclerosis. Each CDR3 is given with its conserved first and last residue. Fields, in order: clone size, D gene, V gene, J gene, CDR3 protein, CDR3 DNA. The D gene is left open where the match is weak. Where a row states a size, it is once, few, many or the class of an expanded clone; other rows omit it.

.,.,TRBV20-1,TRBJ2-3,CSARVGGLTDTQYF,TGCAGTGCTAGAGTAGGGGGTCTCACAGATACGCAGTATTTT
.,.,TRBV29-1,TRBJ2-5,CSVEPDNQETQYF,TGCAGCGTTGAACCGGACAACCAAGAGACCCAGTACTTC
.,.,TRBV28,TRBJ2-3,CASSLKWGEGTQYF,TGTGCCAGCAGTTTAAAGTGGGGCGAGGGTACGCAGTATTTT
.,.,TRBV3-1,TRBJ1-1,CASSPGFPGAQGAFF,TGTGCCAGCAGCCCAGGGTTTCCAGGGGCTCAAGGAGCTTTCTTT
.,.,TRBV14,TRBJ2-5,CASSGIGQRGETQYF,TGTGCCAGCAGCGGGATAGGACAGCGCGGCGAGACCCAGTACTTC
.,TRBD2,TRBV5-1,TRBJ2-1,CASSLLAGEGNEQFF,TGCGCCAGCAGCTTACTAGCGGGAGAAGGCAATGAGCAGTTCTTC
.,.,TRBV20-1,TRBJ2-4,CSASSPKNIQYF,TGCAGTGCTAGTAGTCCCAAAAACATTCAGTACTTC
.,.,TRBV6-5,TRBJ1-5,CASRPYSVGQPQHF,TGTGCCAGCAGACCCTACAGCGTAGGGCAGCCCCAGCATTTT
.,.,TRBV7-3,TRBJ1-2,CASRLLHETNYGYTF,TGTGCCAGCAGGTTACTTCATGAGACTAACTATGGCTACACCTTC
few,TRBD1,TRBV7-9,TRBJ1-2,CASSFHLDRANYGYTF,TGTGCCAGCAGCTTCCATCTGGACAGGGCTAACTATGGCTACACCTTC
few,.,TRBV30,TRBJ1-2,CAWSPSGNGYTF,TGTGCCTGGAGTCCATCCGGCAATGGCTACACCTTC
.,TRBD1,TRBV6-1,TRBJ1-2,CASSETTGGNYGYTF,TGTGCCAGCAGTGAAACGACAGGGGGTAACTATGGCTACACCTTC
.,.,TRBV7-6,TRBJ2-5,CASSQDPERKTQYF,TGTGCCAGCAGCCAGGACCCCGAGAGAAAGACCCAGTACTTC
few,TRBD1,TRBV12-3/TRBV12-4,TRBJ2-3,CASRGQGFTDTQYF,TGTGCCAGCAGAGGACAGGGCTTCACAGATACGCAGTATTTT
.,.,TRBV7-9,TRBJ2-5,CASSSPEGTQYF,TGTGCCAGCAGCTCACCAGAGGGGACCCAGTACTTC
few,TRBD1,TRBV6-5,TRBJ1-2,CASSSLDRAYGYTF,TGTGCCAGCAGTTCATTGGACAGGGCGTATGGCTACACCTTC
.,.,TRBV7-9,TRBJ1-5,CASSSDKGQPQHF,TGTGCCAGCAGCTCCGATAAAGGTCAGCCCCAGCATTTT
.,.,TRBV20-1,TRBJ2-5,CSAEGEMETQYF,TGCAGTGCCGAGGGGGAAATGGAGACCCAGTACTTC
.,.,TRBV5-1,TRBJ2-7,CASSLRNRDEQYF,TGCGCCAGCAGCTTAAGAAACAGGGACGAGCAGTACTTC
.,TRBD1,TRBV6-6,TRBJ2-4,CASSYSGQGKNIQYF,TGTGCCAGCAGTTACTCGGGACAGGGAAAAAACATTCAGTACTTC
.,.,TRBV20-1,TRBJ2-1,CSARDRGINSSSYNEQFF,TGCAGTGCTAGAGATCGCGGAATCAACAGTAGCTCCTACAATGAGCAGTTCTTC
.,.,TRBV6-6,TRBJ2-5,CASSLGWVLETQYF,TGTGCCAGCAGCCTCGGGTGGGTTCTCGAGACCCAGTACTTC
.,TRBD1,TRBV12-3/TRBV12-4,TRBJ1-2,CASRETGGPYGYTF,TGTGCCAGCAGGGAGACAGGGGGACCCTATGGCTACACCTTC
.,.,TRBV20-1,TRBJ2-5,CSARDGRSSSETQYF,TGCAGTGCTAGAGATGGGAGGAGCAGCTCAGAGACCCAGTACTTC
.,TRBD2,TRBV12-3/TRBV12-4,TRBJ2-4,CASGPATLGGPTKNIQYF,TGTGCCAGCGGCCCGGCTACGTTGGGAGGGCCAACCAAAAACATTCAGTACTTC
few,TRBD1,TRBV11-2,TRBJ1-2,CASSFARGYAGYTF,TGTGCCAGCAGCTTCGCCAGGGGGTATGCGGGCTACACCTTC
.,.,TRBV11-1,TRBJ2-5,CASSDYVEETQYF,TGTGCCAGCAGCGACTACGTGGAAGAGACCCAGTACTTC
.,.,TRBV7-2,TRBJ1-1,CASIQGPLNTEAFF,TGTGCCAGCATACAGGGACCCCTGAACACTGAAGCTTTCTTT
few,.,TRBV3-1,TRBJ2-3,CASDKGGAITDTQYF,TGTGCCAGCGATAAGGGCGGGGCCATCACAGATACGCAGTATTTT
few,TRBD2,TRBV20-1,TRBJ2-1,CSAKSGRDHNEQFF,TGCAGTGCTAAAAGCGGGAGAGACCACAATGAGCAGTTCTTC
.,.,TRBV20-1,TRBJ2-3,CSVIEGLDTQYF,TGCAGTGTTATTGAGGGGTTAGATACGCAGTATTTT
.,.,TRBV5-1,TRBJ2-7,CASRKGLVSYEQYF,TGCGCCAGCAGGAAAGGTCTAGTTTCCTACGAGCAGTACTTC
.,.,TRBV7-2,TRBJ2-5,CASSLWRPGEQYF,TGTGCCAGCAGCTTATGGAGGCCGGGGGAGCAGTACTTC
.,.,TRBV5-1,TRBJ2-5,CASSLGVRETQYF,TGTGCCAGCAGCTTAGGCGTAAGAGAGACCCAGTACTTC
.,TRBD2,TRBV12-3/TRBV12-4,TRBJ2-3,CASSSFPGLAGGGDTQYF,TGTGCCAGCAGCTCGTTCCCGGGACTAGCGGGAGGCGGAGATACGCAGTATTTT
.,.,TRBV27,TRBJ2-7,CASSLSRVNEQYF,TGTGCCAGCAGTTTATCCAGGGTAAACGAGCAGTACTTC
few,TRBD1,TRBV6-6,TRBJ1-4,CASSQRGTEPGLFF,TGTGCCAGCAGCCAAAGGGGGACAGAACCGGGTCTGTTTTTT
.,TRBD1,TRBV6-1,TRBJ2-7,CASSGTGGYGAQYF,TGTGCCAGCAGTGGGACAGGGGGGTACGGGGCCCAGTACTTC
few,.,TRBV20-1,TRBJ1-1,CSAPSQGPMNTEAFF,TGCAGTGCCCCAAGCCAGGGACCAATGAACACTGAAGCTTTCTTT
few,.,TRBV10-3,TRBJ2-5,CAISESRGETQYF,TGTGCCATCAGTGAAAGCAGGGGAGAGACCCAGTACTTC
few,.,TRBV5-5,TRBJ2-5,CASSFNRGEETQYF,TGTGCCAGCAGCTTTAATAGGGGGGAAGAGACCCAGTACTTC
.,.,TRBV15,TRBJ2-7,CATSRSTPNPHEQYF,TGTGCCACCAGCAGGTCTACCCCGAACCCCCACGAGCAGTACTTC
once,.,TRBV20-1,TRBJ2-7,CSAREGPWGSSYEQYF,TGCAGTGCTAGAGAGGGCCCGTGGGGGAGCTCCTACGAGCAGTACTTC
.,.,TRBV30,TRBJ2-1,CAWSVLSSYNEQFF,TGTGCCTGGAGTGTACTGAGCTCCTACAATGAGCAGTTCTTC
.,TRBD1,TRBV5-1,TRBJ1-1,CASSLETGGRTEAFF,TGCGCCAGCAGCTTAGAGACAGGGGGCCGGACTGAAGCTTTCTTT
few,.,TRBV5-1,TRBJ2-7,CASSLDLGNYEQYF,TGCGCCAGCAGCTTGGATCTAGGGAACTACGAGCAGTACTTC
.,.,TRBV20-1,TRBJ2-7,CSARDTLVSNEQYF,TGCAGTGCTAGAGACACGCTAGTTTCCAATGAGCAGTACTTC
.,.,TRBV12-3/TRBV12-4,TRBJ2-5,CASSSRSGMVAGETQYF,TGTGCCAGCAGCTCCCGGTCGGGAATGGTAGCAGGAGAGACCCAGTACTTC
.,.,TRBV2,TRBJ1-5,CASTRTGGAQPQHF,TGTGCCAGCACCAGGACCGGAGGAGCTCAGCCCCAGCATTTT
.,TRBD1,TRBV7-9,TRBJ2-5,CASSPGQGNQGTQYF,TGTGCCAGCAGCCCGGGACAGGGTAACCAAGGGACCCAGTACTTC